The 2 T cell receptor beta chains below come from one sample, sequenced in a study of siplizumab effects on memory and regulatory T cells. The table came from immunoSEQ multiplex PCR; TCRdb's copy has only in-frame clones and leaves some out. The sample holds about 40,000 clones, 80% to 90% seen once. The sequencing input was naive CD4+ T cells sorted from blood. Receptors originate from a human donor in good health.

The V call is TRBV6-1, the J call TRBJ1-1, with D maybe TRBD1 (5 bases). V was clipped by 5 bases and J by 1 base, with 8 bases between them. Germline loops: CDR1 MNHNS, CDR2 SASEGT. The CDR3 covers 13 residues. The CDR3 here is CASSTDRNTEAFF. Written as DNA, the CDR3 is TGTGCCAGCAGTACCGACAGGAACACTGAAGCTTTCTTT.

This chain links TRBV14 with TRBJ1-2; D unresolved. The CDR3 covers 14 residues. The V gene lost 1 base and the J gene lost 2 bases, with 8 bases spanning the gap. CDR1 SGHDN and CDR2 FVKESK come from the germline V gene. The CDR3 sequence is CASSQGSGNYGYTF. Here the CDR3 DNA reads TGTGCCAGCAGCCAAGGGTCGGGAAACTATGGCTACACCTTC.